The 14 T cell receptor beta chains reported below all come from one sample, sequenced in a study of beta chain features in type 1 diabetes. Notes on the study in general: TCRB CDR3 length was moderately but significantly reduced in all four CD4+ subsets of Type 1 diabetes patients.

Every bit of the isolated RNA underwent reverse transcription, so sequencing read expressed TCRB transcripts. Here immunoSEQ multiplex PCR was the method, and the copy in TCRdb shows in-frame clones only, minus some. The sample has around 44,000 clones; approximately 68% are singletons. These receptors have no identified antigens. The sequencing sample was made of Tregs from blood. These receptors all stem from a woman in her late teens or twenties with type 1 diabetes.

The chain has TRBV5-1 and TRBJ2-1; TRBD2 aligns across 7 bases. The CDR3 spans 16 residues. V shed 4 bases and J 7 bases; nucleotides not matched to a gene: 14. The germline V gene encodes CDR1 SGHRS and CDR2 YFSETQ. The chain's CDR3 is CASSAPGGADLNEQFF. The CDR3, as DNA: TGCGCCAGCAGCGCCCCGGGGGGAGCTGACCTAAATGAGCAGTTCTTC.

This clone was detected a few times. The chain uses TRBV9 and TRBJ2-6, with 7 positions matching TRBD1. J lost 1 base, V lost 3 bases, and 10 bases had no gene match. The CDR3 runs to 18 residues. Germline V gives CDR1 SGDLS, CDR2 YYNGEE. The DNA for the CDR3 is TGTGCCAGCAGCGGCGCCCGGGACAGCTATTCTGGGGCCAACGTCCTGACTTTC. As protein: CASSGARDSYSGANVLTF. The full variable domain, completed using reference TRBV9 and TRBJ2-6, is DSGVTQTPKHLITATGQRVTLRCSPRSGDLSVYWYQQSLDQGLQFLIQYYNGEERAKGNILERFSAQQFPDLHSELNLSSLELGDSALYFCASSGARDSYSGANVLTFGAGSRLTVL.

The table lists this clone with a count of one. CDR3 residues: CASGRASGGTYEQYF. The CDR3 DNA sequence: TGTGCTAGTGGTCGGGCTAGCGGGGGAACCTACGAGCAGTACTTC. This sequence joins TRBV12-5 and TRBJ2-7; 10 nucleotides align to TRBD2. From germline, CDR1 is LGHNT and CDR2 FRNRAP. V lost 5 bases, J lost 2 bases, and 6 bases stayed unmatched. CDR3 length: 15 residues.

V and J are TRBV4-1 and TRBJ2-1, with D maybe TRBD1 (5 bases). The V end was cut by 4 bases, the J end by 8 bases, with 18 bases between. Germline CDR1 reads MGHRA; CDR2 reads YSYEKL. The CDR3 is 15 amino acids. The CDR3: CASSRTMGLSDEQFF. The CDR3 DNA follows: TGCGCCAGCAGCCGGACCATGGGGCTCTCGGATGAGCAGTTCTTC.

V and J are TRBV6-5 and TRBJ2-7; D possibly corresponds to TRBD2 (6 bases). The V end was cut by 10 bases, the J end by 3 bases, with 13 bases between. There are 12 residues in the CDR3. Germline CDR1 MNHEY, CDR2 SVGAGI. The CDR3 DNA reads TGTGCCACCGCGGGACTGAACTACGAGCAGTACTTC. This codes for CATAGLNYEQYF.

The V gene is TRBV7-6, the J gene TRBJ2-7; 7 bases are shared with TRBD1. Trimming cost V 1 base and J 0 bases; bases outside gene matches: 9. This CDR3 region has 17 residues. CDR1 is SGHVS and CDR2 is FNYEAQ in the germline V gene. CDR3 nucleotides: TGTGCCAGCAGCTTAGGCCCACAGGGGCTCCACTCCTACGAGCAGTACTTC. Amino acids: CASSLGPQGLHSYEQYF.

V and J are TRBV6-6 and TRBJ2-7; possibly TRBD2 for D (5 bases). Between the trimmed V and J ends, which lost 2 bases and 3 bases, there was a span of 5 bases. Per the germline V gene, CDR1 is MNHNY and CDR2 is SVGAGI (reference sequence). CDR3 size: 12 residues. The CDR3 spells CASSYEGYEQYF. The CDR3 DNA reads TGTGCCAGCAGTTACGAGGGCTACGAGCAGTACTTC.

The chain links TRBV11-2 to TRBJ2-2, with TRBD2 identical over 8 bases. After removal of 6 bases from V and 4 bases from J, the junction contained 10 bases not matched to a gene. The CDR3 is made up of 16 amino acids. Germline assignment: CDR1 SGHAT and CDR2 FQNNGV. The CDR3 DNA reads TGTGCCAGCAGAAAACCCGGACTAGCCGCCACCGGGGAGCTGTTTTTT. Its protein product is CASRKPGLAATGELFF.

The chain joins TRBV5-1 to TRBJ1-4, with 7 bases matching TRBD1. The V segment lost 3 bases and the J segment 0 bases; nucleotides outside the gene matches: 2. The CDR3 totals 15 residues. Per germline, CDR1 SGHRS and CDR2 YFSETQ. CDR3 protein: CASSSQGATNEKLFF. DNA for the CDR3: TGCGCCAGCAGCTCGCAGGGGGCAACTAATGAAAAACTGTTTTTT.

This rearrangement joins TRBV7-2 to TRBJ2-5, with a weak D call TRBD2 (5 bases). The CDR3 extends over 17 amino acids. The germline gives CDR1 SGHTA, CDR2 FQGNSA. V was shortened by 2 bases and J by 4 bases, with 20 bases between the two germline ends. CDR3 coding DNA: TGTGCCAGCAGCTTATTTCCCGGGTTTGAGGGTCCAGAGACCCAGTACTTC. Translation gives CASSLFPGFEGPETQYF.

Written as DNA, the CDR3 is TGTGCCAGCAGCTCGCGGACTAGCGGATCCTACGAGCAGTACTTC. The encoded protein is CASSSRTSGSYEQYF. V is TRBV7-8 and J is TRBJ2-7; TRBD2 matches at 10 bases. V shed 4 bases and J 1 base; nucleotides not matched to a gene: 4. The length of the CDR3 is 15 residues. Germline CDR1 is SGHVS and CDR2 is FQNEAQ.

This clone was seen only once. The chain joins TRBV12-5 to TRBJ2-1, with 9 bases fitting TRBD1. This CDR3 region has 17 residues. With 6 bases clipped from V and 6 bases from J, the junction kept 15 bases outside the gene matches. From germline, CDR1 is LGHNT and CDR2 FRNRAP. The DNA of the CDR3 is TGTGCTAGTGGCACCACGACCACTCCGGGACAGGGCAATGAGCAGTTCTTC. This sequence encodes CASGTTTTPGQGNEQFF.

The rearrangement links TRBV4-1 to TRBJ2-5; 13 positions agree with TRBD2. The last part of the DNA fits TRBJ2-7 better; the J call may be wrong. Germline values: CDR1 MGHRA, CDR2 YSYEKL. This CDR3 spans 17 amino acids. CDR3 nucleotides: TGCGCCAGCAGCCAAACGACTAGCGGGGGGCCCCACTACGAGCAGTACTTC. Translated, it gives CASSQTTSGGPHYEQYF.

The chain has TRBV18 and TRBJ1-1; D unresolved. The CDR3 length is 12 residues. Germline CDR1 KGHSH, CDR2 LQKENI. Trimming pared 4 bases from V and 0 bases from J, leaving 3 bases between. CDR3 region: CASSLMNTEAFF. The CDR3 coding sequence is TGTGCCAGCTCACTCATGAACACTGAAGCTTTCTTT.